These 20 T cell receptor beta chains came from one sample sequenced in a study of technical replicates of blood from several donors. This table comes from immunoSEQ multiplex PCR, and its TCRdb copy is limited to in-frame clones, with some not included. The sample includes about 70,000 clones, under 99% of them seen just once. Sequences were obtained from T cells isolated from PBMCs. Receptors originate from a human donor in good health.

With regard to this clone: The same CDR3 is also encoded by other DNA sequences in this sample. The chain couples TRBV6-5 to TRBJ2-2; D ambiguous. The CDR3 totals 10 residues. V was trimmed by 8 bases and J by 6 bases, leaving 4 bases between them. The germline gives CDR1 MNHEY, CDR2 SVGAGI. CDR3 region: CASGAGELFF. The CDR3 DNA is TGTGCCAGCGGAGCCGGGGAGCTGTTTTTT.

With respect to this clone: The junction departs from the called germline gene at one end, perhaps through a read error. J is TRBJ2-2 and V is TRBV18; TRBD2 might be the D (6 bases). CDR1 and CDR2 (germline): KGHSH, LQKENI. CDR3 length: 16 amino acids. In DNA form, the CDR3 reads TGTGCCAGCTCACCACCGGAGGGGTATCACACCGGGGGGCTGTTTTTT. It is translated as CASSPPEGYHTGGLFF.

The chain has TRBV11-3 and TRBJ2-7, with 7 nucleotides matching TRBD1. The CDR3 length is 13 residues. With V trimmed by 5 bases and J by 3 bases, 4 bases remained unmatched. CDR1 and CDR2 from the germline V gene are SGHNT and YENEEA. CDR3 loop: CASSISGGYEQYF. CDR3 DNA sequence: TGTGCCAGCAGCATATCAGGGGGCTACGAGCAGTACTTC. The full variable domain, completed using reference TRBV11-3 and TRBJ2-7, is EAGVVQSPRYKIIEKKQPVAFWCNPISGHNTLYWYLQNLGQGPELLIRYENEEAVDDSQLPKDRFSAERLKGVDSTLKIQPAELGDSAVYLCASSISGGYEQYFGPGTRLTVT.

The chain links TRBV6-1 to TRBJ2-7, with D possibly being TRBD1 (7 bases). V lost 3 bases and J lost 3, with 15 bases in between. The germline V gene encodes CDR1 MNHNS and CDR2 SASEGT. CDR3 length: 15 amino acids. The CDR3 region is CASSDRTGEVYEQYF. The CDR3 bases are TGTGCCAGCAGTGATAGAACAGGGGAGGTCTACGAGCAGTACTTC.

This chain connects TRBV10-3 to TRBJ1-1, with a tentative D call TRBD1 (6 bases). Between the trimmed V and J ends, which lost 10 bases and 7 bases, there was a span of 25 bases. Germline assignment: CDR1 ENHRY and CDR2 SYGVKD. The CDR3 has 15 residues. The CDR3 reads CATTPTGSLLDEAFF. The CDR3 region has the DNA TGTGCCACCACCCCGACAGGAAGTTTACTTGATGAAGCTTTCTTT.

The rearrangement joins TRBV4-1 to TRBJ1-1, with TRBD1 identical over 9 bases. The germline CDR1 and CDR2 sequences are MGHRA and YSYEKL. V gave up 3 bases and J gave up 5 bases; unmatched junction bases: 10. This CDR3 has 16 residues. CDR3 sequence reads: CASSHLQGARDTEAFF. The CDR3 DNA sequence: TGCGCCAGCAGCCATTTACAGGGGGCGCGGGATACTGAAGCTTTCTTT.

The chain joins TRBV19 to TRBJ2-2; TRBD1 might be the D (6 bases). Germline V gene lookup returns CDR1 LNHDA and CDR2 SQIVND (reference sequence). Trimming took off 3 bases at V and 1 base at J, with 12 bases between the two ends. CDR3 length: 16 residues. The chain's CDR3 is CASSIIPGQNTGELFF. CDR3 nucleotides: TGTGCCAGTAGTATTATTCCGGGACAGAACACCGGGGAGCTGTTTTTT.

The chain combines TRBV11-3 with TRBJ2-3; 9 nucleotides align to TRBD2. This CDR3 is 14 amino acids long. V shed 5 bases and J 0 bases; nucleotides not matched to a gene: 0. The germline V gene has CDR1 SGHNT and CDR2 YENEEA. The CDR3 bases are TGTGCCAGCAGCGGACTAGCGAGCACAGATACGCAGTATTTT. The encoded protein is CASSGLASTDTQYF.

The chain is built from TRBV28 and TRBJ1-2; D is possibly TRBD1 (6 bases). CDR1 is MDHEN, CDR2 SYDVKM, per germline. Trimming shortened V by 6 bases and J by 3 bases, and 8 bases separated the two germline ends. This CDR3 comprises 12 residues. The CDR3 loop is CASSSGDYGYTF. The DNA of the CDR3 is TGTGCCAGCAGCTCAGGGGACTATGGCTACACCTTC.

This sequence joins TRBV28 and TRBJ2-5; D might be TRBD2 (5 bases). Germline values: CDR1 MDHEN, CDR2 SYDVKM. This CDR3 contains 15 residues. Trimming took 5 bases from V and 5 from J, leaving 18 bases between them. The CDR3 sequence is CASSPGLKGWETQYF. CDR3 in DNA: TGTGCCAGCAGTCCCGGACTTAAGGGTTGGGAGACCCAGTACTTC.

The V call is TRBV4-3, the J call TRBJ2-2; 9 nucleotides align to TRBD2. Trimming at V came to 0 bases and at J to 7 bases, leaving 12 bases not matched to a gene. Germline V gene data show CDR1 as LGHNA and CDR2 as YSLEER. The CDR3 runs 18 residues. The CDR3 coding sequence is TGCGCCAGCAGCCAAGAAGGGTGGCGGGAGGGCCGGAACGGGGAGCTGTTTTTT. Its protein product is CASSQEGWREGRNGELFF.

The V gene is TRBV6-4, the J gene TRBJ2-2; no firm D call. The CDR3 runs to 14 residues. Per the germline V gene, CDR1 is MRHNA and CDR2 is SNTAGT. Between the trimmed V and J ends, which lost 6 bases and 3 bases, there was a span of 11 bases. As DNA, the CDR3 is TGTGCCAGCAGGCAGGAAACCTACACCGGGGAGCTGTTTTTT. Translating gives CASRQETYTGELFF.

V and J are TRBV15 and TRBJ1-2; D remains ambiguous. This CDR3 has 12 amino acids. Germline lookup yields CDR1 LNHNV and CDR2 YYDKDF (reference sequence). Trimming removed 8 bases from V and 3 bases from J, with 10 bases in between. The CDR3 DNA sequence: TGTGCCACCGGGAAGAGGGACTATGGCTACACCTTC. Translated: CATGKRDYGYTF.

The V and J genes are TRBV29-1 and TRBJ1-1, with TRBD1 as a possible D gene (6 bases). Trimming left V 7 bases short and J 5 bases short, with 17 bases between. The CDR3 has 13 residues. Germline V gene lookup returns CDR1 SQVTM and CDR2 ANQGSEA. The DNA of the CDR3 is TGCAGCGCCAGGACAGTTTCGGGAACTGAAGCTTTCTTT. This gives the protein CSARTVSGTEAFF.

This clone was seen once. V is TRBV4-1 and J is TRBJ2-7, with D unclear. This CDR3 contains 16 residues. V lost 2 bases and J lost 2, with 16 bases in between. CDR1 is MGHRA, CDR2 YSYEKL, per germline. CDR3 in DNA: TGCGCCAGCAGCCAAAAATGGGTGGCAGGCCCCTACGAGCAGTACTTC. Amino acids: CASSQKWVAGPYEQYF.

The chain has TRBV6-5 and TRBJ1-4; D unclear. Trimming cost V 4 bases and J 0 bases, with 6 bases left between them. Germline CDR1 and CDR2: MNHEY and SVGAGI. The CDR3 contains 14 residues. For the CDR3, the DNA is TGTGCCAGCAGTTTCGGGGCAACTAATGAAAAACTGTTTTTT. This codes for CASSFGATNEKLFF.

This chain links TRBV2 with TRBJ1-1; D gene uncertain. V dropped 7 bases and J dropped 2 bases, with 14 bases sitting between them. The CDR3 loop spans 14 amino acids. Per germline, CDR1 SNHLY and CDR2 FYNNEI. In DNA form, the CDR3 reads TGTGCCAGCACCCCCGGATGGACTAACACTGAAGCTTTCTTT. Protein: CASTPGWTNTEAFF.

The chain recombines TRBV4-1 with TRBJ1-1, with TRBD1 matching 7 bases. The CDR3 consists of 14 residues. CDR1 and CDR2 from the germline V gene are MGHRA and YSYEKL. The V segment lost 4 bases and the J segment 1 base; nucleotides outside the gene matches: 3. The CDR3 DNA sequence: TGCGCCAGCAGCCGACAGGGAGAGAACACTGAAGCTTTCTTT. The encoded protein is CASSRQGENTEAFF.

The chain recombines TRBV10-3 with TRBJ2-2; 10 positions match TRBD2. V was pared by 4 bases and J by 6 bases, with 8 bases of the junction left unmatched. CDR1 is ENHRY and CDR2 is SYGVKD in the germline V gene. CDR3 length: 16 amino acids. The CDR3 is CAISAFLAGEAGELFF. The CDR3 nucleotides read TGTGCCATCAGTGCTTTCCTAGCGGGAGAGGCCGGGGAGCTGTTTTTT.

The CDR3 DNA reads TGTGCCAGCAGCTTAATGAGTTCCGGTAATGAAAAACTGTTTTTT. This translates into CASSLMSSGNEKLFF. The chain is built from TRBV7-6 and TRBJ1-4; D remains unclear. Germline-derived CDR1 and CDR2 are SGHVS and FNYEAQ. The length of the CDR3 is 15 residues. V shed 2 bases and J shed 4 bases, with 11 bases lying between them. Looking up the rest from reference TRBV7-6 and TRBJ1-4 gives the full variable domain: GAGVSQSPRYKVTKRGQDVALRCDPISGHVSLYWYRQALGQGPEFLTYFNYEAQQDKSGLPNDRFSAERPEGSISTLTIQRTEQRDSAMYRCASSLMSSGNEKLFFGSGTQLSVL.